The 13 T cell receptor beta chains in this list originate from one sample, sequenced in a study of Ad26.COV2.S vaccination and SARS-CoV-2 variants. TCRdb keeps only in-frame clones here, not all; method: immunoSEQ multiplex PCR. The table shows 400,000 to 500,000 clones, with 88% occurring only once. The treatment denotes: some 20 received Ad26.COV2.S at low or high dose, single or two shots; about five received placebo; per-sample allocation not given. Day 63 after the first injection of vaccine or placebo was the sampling time. The specimen was peripheral blood, collected in a trial of Ad26.COV2.S vaccine versus placebo. The receptors come from a person between 18 and 65 years old who received the Ad26.COV2.S COVID-19 vaccine or a placebo.

This chain joins TRBV4-3 and TRBJ1-2; D gene ambiguous. This CDR3 is built from 14 residues. V dropped 4 bases and J dropped 4 bases, with 13 bases sitting between them. CDR1 is LGHNA, CDR2 YSLEER, per germline. The CDR3 is CASSLRRNAYGYTF. CDR3 nucleotide sequence: TGCGCCAGCAGCCTTCGACGCAATGCCTATGGCTACACCTTC.

This sequence joins TRBV6-2 or TRBV6-3 and TRBJ2-1, with 12 bases lining up with TRBD2. Germline CDR1 MNHEY, CDR2 SVGEGT. This CDR3 has 14 amino acids. The V segment lost 5 bases and the J segment 9 bases; nucleotides outside the gene matches: 5. The CDR3 here is CASSQPSGGAEQFF. The CDR3 nucleotides read TGTGCCAGCAGTCAGCCTAGCGGGGGGGCTGAGCAGTTCTTC.

The rearrangement uses TRBV11-2 and TRBJ1-6; weak D call: TRBD1 (5 bases). The CDR3 has 15 residues. From germline, CDR1 is SGHAT and CDR2 FQNNGV. V shed 8 bases and J shed 0 bases, with 11 bases lying between them. CDR3 sequence: CASAEDSSYNSPLHF. The CDR3 DNA follows: TGTGCCAGCGCCGAAGACAGCTCCTATAATTCACCCCTCCACTTT.

V usage is TRBV28 and J usage is TRBJ2-1; 9 bases agree with TRBD2. This CDR3 spans 19 amino acids. The J segment lost 0 bases and the V segment lost 3 bases, leaving 12 bases of the junction unmatched. Germline lookup yields CDR1 MDHEN and CDR2 SYDVKM. The CDR3 is CASSFPPLAGRTSYNEQFF. The CDR3 DNA is TGTGCCAGCAGTTTCCCCCCCCTAGCGGGGCGAACCTCCTACAATGAGCAGTTCTTC.

This chain joins TRBV6-2 or TRBV6-3 and TRBJ2-5; D is undetermined. Trimming took off 0 bases at V and 4 bases at J, with 12 bases between the two ends. Germline CDR1 reads MNHEY; CDR2 reads SVGEGT. The CDR3 loop spans 15 amino acids. The CDR3 DNA reads TGTGCCAGCAGTTACTCGTCTGCTAGACGAGAGACCCAGTACTTC. Protein: CASSYSSARRETQYF.

V is TRBV3-1 (or the pseudogene TRBV3-2) and J is TRBJ2-2; D gene unclear. This CDR3 is 13 amino acids long. Trimming took off 1 base at V and 6 bases at J, with 6 bases between the two ends. Germline V gene sequence: CDR1 LGHDT, CDR2 YNNKEL (reference sequence). The CDR3 sequence is CASSQVNPGELFF. CDR3 sequence (DNA): TGTGCCAGCAGCCAAGTAAATCCCGGGGAGCTGTTTTTT.

The V gene is TRBV5-1, the J gene TRBJ1-3; weak D call: TRBD1 (5 bases). V gave up 0 bases and J gave up 0 bases, with 13 bases separating them. Germline-derived CDR1 and CDR2 are SGHRS and YFSETQ. The CDR3 contains 17 residues. CDR3 region: CASSLVPGTYSGNTIYF. The DNA for the CDR3 is TGCGCCAGCAGCTTGGTTCCGGGGACCTACTCTGGAAACACCATATATTTT.

The chain carries TRBV3-1 (or the pseudogene TRBV3-2) and TRBJ1-2; 7 bases are a match to TRBD1. Germline CDR1 and CDR2: LGHDT and YNNKEL (reference sequence). This CDR3 is 15 amino acids long. With V trimmed by 4 bases and J by 2 bases, 7 bases remained unmatched. The CDR3 spells CASSRTGQLNYGYTF. Written as DNA, the CDR3 is TGTGCCAGCAGCCGCACGGGACAGCTAAACTATGGCTACACCTTC.

The rearrangement uses TRBV7-2 and TRBJ2-1, with 8 bases fitting TRBD2. J was trimmed by 6 bases and V by 2 bases; bases with no gene match: 12. Germline V gene lookup returns CDR1 SGHTA and CDR2 FQGNSA. The CDR3 has 17 residues. The CDR3 loop is CASSLQIGGVSPNEQFF. The DNA for the CDR3 is TGTGCCAGCAGCTTACAGATCGGGGGGGTCAGTCCCAATGAGCAGTTCTTC.

The J gene is TRBJ1-1, the V gene TRBV30; D is unresolved. The length of the CDR3 is 12 residues. Germline V gene sequence: CDR1 GTSNPN, CDR2 SVGIG (reference sequence). Trimming left V 0 bases short and J 11 bases short, with 13 bases between. The CDR3 sequence: CAWSVRPAPAFF. The DNA of the CDR3 is TGTGCCTGGAGTGTACGTCCGGCCCCCGCTTTCTTT.

On this clone: A read error may produce the germline difference seen at one junction end. Here the CDR3 DNA reads TGTGCCAGCAGCTATACGGGGGGGGACAGGCGTTGGTACTTT. Protein sequence: CASSYTGGDRRWYF. J is TRBJ2-3 and V is TRBV28; D may match TRBD1 or TRBD2 (8 bases each). Germline V gene data show CDR1 as MDHEN and CDR2 as SYDVKM. The length of the CDR3 is 14 residues.

There are a few counts of this clone. The V and J genes are TRBV5-1 and TRBJ1-1, with TRBD1 matching 9 bases. Germline CDR1 is SGHRS and CDR2 is YFSETQ. The junction had 8 bases not matched to a gene; V was cut back by 4 bases and J by 4 bases. The length of the CDR3 is 15 residues. CDR3 residues: CASSENRGPGTEAFF. CDR3 sequence (DNA): TGCGCCAGCAGCGAAAACAGGGGGCCCGGCACTGAAGCTTTCTTT.

This clone was seen only a few times. The CDR3 protein is CASSLEQGGSSGNTIYF. The CDR3 region has the DNA TGCGCCAGCAGCTTGGAACAGGGGGGTTCCTCTGGAAACACCATATATTTT. The J gene is TRBJ1-3, the V gene TRBV5-1; 8 nucleotides agree with TRBD1. The V and J ends lost 0 bases and 0 bases, in that order; junction bases with no gene match: 5. Germline V gene lookup returns CDR1 SGHRS and CDR2 YFSETQ. CDR3 length: 17 amino acids.